One and the same sample provided the 25 T cell receptor beta chains below, sequenced in a study of neurological immune-mediated disorders. Noted time point: longitudinal time-point 3. TCRdb reprocessed the 5' RACE reads via MiXCR and lists one record per CDR3 protein. The data show more than 95,000 distinct CDR3 sequences, 11% seen once. The sample consisted of PBMCs. The receptors here all came from a female donor with HTLV-1-associated myelopathy (HAM/TSP).

Many counts were recorded for this clonotype. The chain links TRBV4-1 to TRBJ1-2, with 8 nucleotides matching TRBD1. The CDR3 contains 13 residues. The germline gives CDR1 MGHRA, CDR2 YSYEKL. The trim removed 8 bases at V and 4 bases at J, leaving 6 bases unmatched. As DNA, the CDR3 is TGCGCCAGCCGAGACAGGGGCCCCTATGGCTACACCTTC. Residues: CASRDRGPYGYTF.

This clonotype was recorded many times. V gene TRBV7-9 combines with J gene TRBJ2-2; TRBD1 agrees at 7 bases. This CDR3 region has 16 residues. V dropped 3 bases and J dropped 5; count of bases not matched to a gene: 9. Germline-derived CDR1 and CDR2 are SEHNR and FQNEAQ (reference sequence). The CDR3 reads CASSFFPGQLTGELFF. As DNA, the CDR3 is TGTGCCAGCAGCTTCTTTCCGGGACAGCTTACCGGGGAGCTGTTTTTT.

The sample holds many counts of this clonotype. This rearrangement joins TRBV7-9 to TRBJ2-7; 7 bases agree with TRBD2. CDR3 length: 13 residues. V lost 4 bases, J lost 2 bases, and 2 bases stayed unmatched. Germline assignment: CDR1 SEHNR and CDR2 FQNEAQ (reference sequence). The CDR3 nucleotides are TGTGCCAGCAGCTCCGGGACTACCTACGAGCAGTACTTC. This gives the protein CASSSGTTYEQYF. Full variable domain (outside the CDR3, taken from reference TRBV7-9 and TRBJ2-7): DTGVSQNPRHKITKRGQNVTFRCDPISEHNRLYWYRQTLGQGPEFLTYFQNEAQLEKSRLLSDRFSAERPKGSFSTLEIQRTEQGDSAMYLCASSSGTTYEQYFGPGTRLTVT.

This clonotype was seen ten or more times. This chain joins TRBV5-1 and TRBJ1-5, with D possibly being TRBD1 (6 bases). Per the germline V gene, CDR1 is SGHRS and CDR2 is YFSETQ. The CDR3 runs 15 residues. The V end was cut by 0 bases, the J end by 7 bases, with 14 bases between. Here the CDR3 reads CASSLDIDRSQPQHF. CDR3 coding DNA: TGCGCCAGCAGCTTGGATATTGACAGGTCACAGCCCCAGCATTTT.

This clonotype was observed a few times. The rearrangement links TRBV7-2 to TRBJ2-5, with D perhaps matching TRBD1 (6 bases). Trimming took 5 bases from V and 4 from J, leaving 14 bases between them. This CDR3 is 14 amino acids long. From germline, CDR1 is SGHTA and CDR2 FQGNSA. CDR3 amino acids: CASSQTRGIETQYF. In DNA, the CDR3 is TGTGCCAGCAGCCAAACCAGGGGTATAGAGACCCAGTACTTC.

This clonotype was detected many times. The chain links TRBV7-3 to TRBJ2-5; TRBD2 aligns across 14 bases. The V segment lost 2 bases and the J segment 7 bases; nucleotides outside the gene matches: 15. The CDR3 extends over 19 amino acids. Looked up from germline, CDR1 is SGHTA and CDR2 is FQGTGA. CDR3 sequence (DNA): TGTGCCAGCAGCTTACTTCGCCCGGGACTAGCGGGGGTCGCTACGACCCAGTACTTC. Its translation is CASSLLRPGLAGVATTQYF.

This clonotype was counted many times. The chain joins TRBV7-9 to TRBJ2-5; tentatively, D is TRBD1 (7 bases). CDR3 length: 14 amino acids. CDR1 and CDR2 (germline): SEHNR, FQNEAQ (reference sequence). V lost 5 bases and J 2 bases, leaving 12 bases between the germline ends. The CDR3, as DNA: TGTGCCAGCAGCCAGGGGGGAGAGCAAGAGACCCAGTACTTC. Translating gives CASSQGGEQETQYF.

At least ten counts were recorded for this clonotype. The J gene is TRBJ2-3, the V gene TRBV12-3 or TRBV12-4, with 11 bases aligning to TRBD2. J gave up 7 bases and V 6 bases, and 6 bases lay outside the gene matches. The length of the CDR3 is 14 residues. The CDR3 sequence: CASRTRTSGYTQYF. The CDR3 coding sequence is TGTGCCAGCAGGACAAGGACTAGCGGGTATACGCAGTATTTT.

This clonotype was observed many times. The rearrangement joins TRBV5-1 to TRBJ2-6; D possibly uses TRBD1 or TRBD2 (7 bases each). The length of the CDR3 is 16 residues. Germline V gives CDR1 SGHRS, CDR2 YFSETQ. Between the trimmed V and J ends, which lost 6 bases and 2 bases, there was a span of 15 bases. The CDR3 DNA follows: TGCGCCAGCAAAGACCAGGGGGGGGCTGGGGCCAACGTCCTGACTTTC. The encoded protein is CASKDQGGAGANVLTF. Filled out from reference TRBV5-1 and TRBJ2-6, the complete variable domain reads KAGVTQTPRYLIKTRGQQVTLSCSPISGHRSVSWYQQTPGQGLQFLFEYFSETQRNKGNFPGRFSGRQFSNSRSEMNVSTLELGDSALYLCASKDQGGAGANVLTFGAGSRLTVL.

This clonotype was counted at least ten times. J is TRBJ2-5 and V is TRBV20-1; 8 nucleotides line up with TRBD2. This CDR3 is 16 amino acids long. The V segment lost 0 bases and the J segment 0 bases; nucleotides outside the gene matches: 6. Germline assignment: CDR1 DFQATT and CDR2 SNEGSKA (reference sequence). The CDR3 loop is CSARDLVAGYQETQYF. DNA of the CDR3: TGCAGTGCTAGAGATCTGGTAGCGGGGTACCAAGAGACCCAGTACTTC.

The table lists this clonotype with a few counts. The rearrangement joins TRBV4-2 to TRBJ1-5; no clear D gene. CDR3 size: 13 residues. V dropped 1 base and J dropped 7 bases, with 8 bases sitting between them. Germline-derived CDR1 and CDR2 are LGHNA and YNFKEQ. The CDR3: CASSQGELQPQHF. In DNA form, the CDR3 reads TGTGCCAGCAGCCAAGGAGAGCTCCAGCCCCAGCATTTT.

This clonotype was recorded at least ten times. This chain uses TRBV7-3 with TRBJ1-3; D call uncertain. Trimming cost V 1 base and J 3 bases, with 13 bases left between them. The germline V gene encodes CDR1 SGHTA and CDR2 FQGTGA. CDR3 length: 16 amino acids. The CDR3 nucleotides read TGTGCCAGCAGCTTAAATAATCCGGGAAGTGGAAACACCATATATTTT. Translation gives CASSLNNPGSGNTIYF.

At least ten counts were recorded for this clonotype. The J gene is TRBJ2-7, the V gene TRBV12-3 or TRBV12-4; TRBD1 agrees at 8 bases. V lost 6 bases to trimming and J lost 2 bases; unmatched junction nucleotides: 9. This CDR3 spans 15 amino acids. Here the CDR3 reads CASRASGTGTYEQYF. CDR3 bases: TGTGCCAGCAGGGCCTCCGGGACAGGAACCTACGAGCAGTACTTC.

In this sample, this clonotype turned up many times. CDR3 bases: TGTGCCAGCAGCTTCGATACCGGGAGCGGGGAGCTGTTTTTT. Translated: CASSFDTGSGELFF. The V gene is TRBV11-1, the J gene TRBJ2-2; a possible D gene is TRBD2 (6 bases). This CDR3 has 14 residues. The germline gives CDR1 SGHAT, CDR2 FQDESV (reference sequence). The V gene lost 3 bases and the J gene lost 7 bases, with 12 bases spanning the gap.

The chain uses TRBV7-2 and TRBJ2-7; 9 nucleotides line up with TRBD2. The ends lost 1 base at V and 1 base at J; junction bases unmatched: 2. Germline CDR1 and CDR2: SGHTA and FQGNSA. The length of the CDR3 is 15 residues. Here the CDR3 DNA reads TGTGCCAGCAGCTTAGGACTAGCGGTATCCTACGAGCAGTACTTC. Protein sequence: CASSLGLAVSYEQYF.

This clonotype was recorded many times. The chain combines TRBV5-8 with TRBJ2-7; D gene uncertain. Germline CDR1 SGHTS, CDR2 YDEGEE. Trimming stripped 1 base from V and 5 bases from J, with 1 base between. The length of the CDR3 is 10 residues. In DNA, the CDR3 is TGTGCCAGCAGCTTGAACGAGCAGTACTTC. Its translation: CASSLNEQYF.

This chain joins TRBV27 and TRBJ2-4, with 8 positions matching TRBD2. V lost 5 bases, J lost 7 bases, and 7 bases stayed unmatched. The CDR3 is 14 amino acids. CDR1 MNHEY and CDR2 SMNVEV come from the germline V gene (reference sequence). The CDR3 bases are TGTGCCAGCAGTCGGGAGGGGTGGGAGAACATTCAGTACTTC. It yields the protein CASSREGWENIQYF.

The rearrangement joins TRBV25-1 to TRBJ2-1; D gene ambiguous. Germline assignment: CDR1 MGHDK and CDR2 SYGVNS. This CDR3 comprises 14 residues. Between the trimmed V and J ends, which lost 1 base and 9 bases, there was a span of 13 bases. The CDR3 DNA is TGTGCCAGCAGTGAATTTGGACGGTCCTTTGAGCAGTTCTTC. Protein product: CASSEFGRSFEQFF. Drawing the rest from reference TRBV25-1 and TRBJ2-1, the complete variable domain is EADIYQTPRYLVIGTGKKITLECSQTMGHDKMYWYQQDPGMELHLIHYSYGVNSTEKGDLSSESTVSRIRTEHFPLTLESARPSHTSQYLCASSEFGRSFEQFFGPGTRLTVL.

As concerns this clonotype: A much more abundant neighbour one base away suggests this may be a read error. The chain is built from TRBV6-1 and TRBJ2-7, with D possibly called TRBD1 or TRBD2 (5 bases each). This CDR3 region has 13 residues. Germline V CDR1 and CDR2: MNHNS, SASEGT. The DNA for the CDR3 is TGTGCCATCAGTGAGGGGCACTCCTACGAGCAGTACTTC. This translates into CAISEGHSYEQYF.

This clonotype was seen many times. The CDR3 DNA is TGCGCCAGCAGCTTGACGGCCGGCGCGGGGGGGAGTGAGCAGTTCTTC. Amino acids: CASSLTAGAGGSEQFF. V and J are TRBV5-1 and TRBJ2-1; 9 positions match TRBD2. V shed 1 base, J shed 9 bases, and the junction held 11 bases outside the gene matches. Germline V gene data show CDR1 as SGHRS and CDR2 as YFSETQ. This CDR3 spans 16 amino acids.

The sample holds many counts of this clonotype. V gene TRBV2 combines with J gene TRBJ2-4; 9 nucleotides agree with TRBD1. V shed 6 bases, J shed 0 bases, and the junction held 12 bases outside the gene matches. From germline, CDR1 is SNHLY and CDR2 FYNNEI. The CDR3 contains 18 residues. The CDR3 region has the DNA TGTGCCAGCAGGCCGGGACAGGGCGGAGCACTAGCCAAAAACATTCAGTACTTC. Protein sequence: CASRPGQGGALAKNIQYF. The full variable domain, rest sourced from reference TRBV2 and TRBJ2-4, is EPEVTQTPSHQVTQMGQEVILRCVPISNHLYFYWYRQILGQKVEFLVSFYNNEISEKSEIFDDQFSVERPDGSNFTLKIRSTKLEDSAMYFCASRPGQGGALAKNIQYFGAGTRLSVL.

This clonotype was observed many times. The CDR3 protein is CSVERDRNEQYF. The CDR3 coding sequence is TGCAGCGTTGAAAGGGACAGGAACGAGCAGTACTTC. V and J are TRBV29-1 and TRBJ2-7; TRBD1 aligns across 8 bases. There are 12 residues in the CDR3. Trimming removed 2 bases from V and 5 bases from J; junction bases left unmatched: 2. CDR1 SQVTM and CDR2 ANQGSEA come from the germline V gene.

There are a few counts of this clonotype. V and J are TRBV5-1 and TRBJ2-3; 8 positions match TRBD2. Germline values: CDR1 SGHRS, CDR2 YFSETQ. Trimming cost V 0 bases and J 3 bases; bases outside gene matches: 6. The CDR3 has 16 amino acids. DNA for the CDR3: TGCGCCAGCAGCTTGGCGGCCGGGACTAGAACAGATACGCAGTATTTT. Protein sequence: CASSLAAGTRTDTQYF. Together with reference TRBV5-1 and TRBJ2-3, the CDR3 gives the full variable domain: KAGVTQTPRYLIKTRGQQVTLSCSPISGHRSVSWYQQTPGQGLQFLFEYFSETQRNKGNFPGRFSGRQFSNSRSEMNVSTLELGDSALYLCASSLAAGTRTDTQYFGPGTRLTVL.

Many counts were recorded for this clonotype. This chain links TRBV20-1 with TRBJ2-3; TRBD2 matches 11 bases. Germline V lookup: CDR1 DFQATT, CDR2 SNEGSKA (reference sequence). The CDR3 is made up of 19 amino acids. After removal of 5 bases from V and 0 bases from J, the junction contained 16 bases not matched to a gene. The CDR3: CSAVPPAGLAGGSTDTQYF. DNA of the CDR3: TGCAGTGCTGTCCCTCCGGCGGGCCTAGCGGGGGGCAGCACAGATACGCAGTATTTT.

This clonotype has at least ten counts. This rearrangement joins TRBV2 to TRBJ1-2; 10 bases map to TRBD1. V trimming: 6 bases; J trimming: 2 bases; junction bases outside the gene matches: 3. The CDR3 is made up of 14 amino acids. The germline gives CDR1 SNHLY, CDR2 FYNNEI. The CDR3 region is CASSLGQGNYGYTF. CDR3 coding DNA: TGTGCCAGCAGCCTGGGACAGGGGAACTATGGCTACACCTTC.